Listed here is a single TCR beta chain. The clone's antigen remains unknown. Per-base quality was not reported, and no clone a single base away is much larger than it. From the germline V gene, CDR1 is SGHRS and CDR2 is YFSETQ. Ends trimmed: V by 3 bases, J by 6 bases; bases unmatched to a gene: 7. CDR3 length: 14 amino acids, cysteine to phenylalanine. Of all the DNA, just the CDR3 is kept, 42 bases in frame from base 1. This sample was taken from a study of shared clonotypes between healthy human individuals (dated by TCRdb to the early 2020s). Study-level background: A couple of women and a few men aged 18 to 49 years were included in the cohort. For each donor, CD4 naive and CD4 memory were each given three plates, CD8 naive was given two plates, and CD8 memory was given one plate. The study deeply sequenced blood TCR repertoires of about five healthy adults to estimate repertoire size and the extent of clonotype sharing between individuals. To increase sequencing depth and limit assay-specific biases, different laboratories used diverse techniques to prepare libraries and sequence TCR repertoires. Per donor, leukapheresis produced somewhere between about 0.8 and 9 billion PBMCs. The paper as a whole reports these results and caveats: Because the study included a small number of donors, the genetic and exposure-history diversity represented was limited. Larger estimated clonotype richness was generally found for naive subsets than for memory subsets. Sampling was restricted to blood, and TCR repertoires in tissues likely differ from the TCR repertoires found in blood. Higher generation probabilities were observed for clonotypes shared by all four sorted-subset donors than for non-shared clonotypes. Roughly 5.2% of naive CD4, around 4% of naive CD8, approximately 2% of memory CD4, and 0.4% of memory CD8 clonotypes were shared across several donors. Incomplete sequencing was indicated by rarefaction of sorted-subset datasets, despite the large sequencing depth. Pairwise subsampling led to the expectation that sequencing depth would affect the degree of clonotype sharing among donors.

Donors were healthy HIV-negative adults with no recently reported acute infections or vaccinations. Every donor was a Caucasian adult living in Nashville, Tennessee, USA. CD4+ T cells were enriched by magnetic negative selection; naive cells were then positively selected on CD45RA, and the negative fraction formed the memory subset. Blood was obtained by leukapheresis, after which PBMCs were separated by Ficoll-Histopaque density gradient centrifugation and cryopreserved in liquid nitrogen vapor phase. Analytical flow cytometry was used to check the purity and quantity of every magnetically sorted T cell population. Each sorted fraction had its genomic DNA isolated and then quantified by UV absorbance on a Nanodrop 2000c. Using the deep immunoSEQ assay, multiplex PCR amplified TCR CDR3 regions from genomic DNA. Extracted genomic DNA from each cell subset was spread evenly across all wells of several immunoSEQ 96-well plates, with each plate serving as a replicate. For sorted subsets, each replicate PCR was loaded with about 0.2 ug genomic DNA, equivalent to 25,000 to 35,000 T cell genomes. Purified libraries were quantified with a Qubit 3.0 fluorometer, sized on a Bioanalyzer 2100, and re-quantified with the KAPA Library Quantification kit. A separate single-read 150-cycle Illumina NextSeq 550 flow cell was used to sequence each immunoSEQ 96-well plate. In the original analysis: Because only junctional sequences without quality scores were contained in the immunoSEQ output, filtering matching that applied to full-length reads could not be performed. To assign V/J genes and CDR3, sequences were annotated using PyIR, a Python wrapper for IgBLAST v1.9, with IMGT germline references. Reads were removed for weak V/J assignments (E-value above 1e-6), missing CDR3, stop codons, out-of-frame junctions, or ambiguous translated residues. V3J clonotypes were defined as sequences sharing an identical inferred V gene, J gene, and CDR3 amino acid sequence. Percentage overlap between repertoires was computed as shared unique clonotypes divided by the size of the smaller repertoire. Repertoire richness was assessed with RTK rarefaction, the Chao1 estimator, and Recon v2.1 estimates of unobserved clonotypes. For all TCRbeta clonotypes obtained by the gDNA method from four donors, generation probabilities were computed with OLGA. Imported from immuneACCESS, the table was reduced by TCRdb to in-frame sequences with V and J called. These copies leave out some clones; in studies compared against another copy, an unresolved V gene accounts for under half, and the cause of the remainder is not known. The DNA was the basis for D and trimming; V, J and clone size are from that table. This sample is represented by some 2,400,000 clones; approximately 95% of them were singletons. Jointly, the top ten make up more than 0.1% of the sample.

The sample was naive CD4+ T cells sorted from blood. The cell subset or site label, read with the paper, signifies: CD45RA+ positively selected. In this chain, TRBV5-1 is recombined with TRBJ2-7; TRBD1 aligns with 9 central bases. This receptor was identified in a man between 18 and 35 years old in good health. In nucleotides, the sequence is TGCGCCAGCAGCTCCGGGACAGGGAACGGCGAGCAGTACTTC. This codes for CASSSGTGNGEQYF.